This passage covers 2 T cell receptor beta chains from one sample sequenced in a study of blood T cell repertoires in COVID-19 (TCRdb year 2020). Library construction relied on the immunoSEQ multiplex PCR assay. In its TCRdb copy, this immuneACCESS table keeps in-frame sequences only and misses some clones. Where compared with another copy, unresolved V genes explain less than half of these, and the others have no known cause. The sample data list 150,000 to 200,000 clones, and around 80% of these were observed just once. In total, the top ten clones hold approximately 18% of the sample. Source material: peripheral blood. The receptors derive from a woman at least 80 years old with acute or convalescent COVID-19.

Turning to this clone: The identical CDR3 is also encoded by other nucleotide sequences in the sample. The rearrangement uses TRBV15 and TRBJ2-1; TRBD1 might be the D (5 bases). The CDR3 contains 15 residues. The V gene lost 0 bases and the J gene lost 1 base, with 7 bases spanning the gap. From germline, CDR1 is LNHNV and CDR2 YYDKDF (reference sequence). This CDR3 is CATSRDRGSYNEQFF. DNA of the CDR3: TGTGCCACCAGCAGAGATAGGGGTTCCTACAATGAGCAGTTCTTC. Complete variable domain (other parts from reference TRBV15 and TRBJ2-1): DAMVIQNPRYQVTQFGKPVTLSCSQTLNHNVMYWYQQKSSQAPKLLFHYYDKDFNNEADTPDNFQSRRPNTSFCFLDIRSPGLGDTAMYLCATSRDRGSYNEQFFGPGTRLTVL.

The rearrangement uses TRBV7-2 and TRBJ2-3, with a weak D call TRBD2 (6 bases). CDR1 and CDR2 from the germline V gene are SGHTA and FQGNSA. Trimming left V 4 bases short and J 4 bases short, with 12 bases between. The CDR3 extends over 14 amino acids. CDR3 DNA sequence: TGTGCCAGCAGCTCTTCTAGCGCGGCAGATACGCAGTATTTT. This gives the protein CASSSSSAADTQYF.